The source of this T cell receptor (beta chain) is a study of blood T cell repertoires in COVID-19. Looking at the study overall: From the United States, Italy and Spain came samples of acute and convalescent COVID-19. Sample material is recorded as cDNA or gDNA derived from T cells, B-cell-depleted T cells, or PBMCs.

Patients from Seattle were sampled longitudinally, starting during active infection. Using immunoSEQ multiplex PCR, the repertoire was profiled, and TCRdb retains in-frame clones only, with some absent. Of about 250,000 clones in the sample, over 90% are singletons; the top ten hold roughly 0.79%. Germline V gives CDR1 SEHNR, CDR2 FQNEAQ (reference sequence). This CDR3 has 12 amino acids. V lost 5 bases to trimming and J lost 6 bases, with 8 bases between them. This receptor was taken from a man aged 25-45 years with COVID-19, enrolled during active disease. The V call is TRBV7-9, the J call TRBJ2-1; tentative D call: TRBD2 (5 bases). Sequenced: peripheral blood. The CDR3 is CASSASFNEQFF. The DNA of the CDR3 is TGTGCCAGCAGCGCTAGCTTCAATGAGCAGTTCTTC.